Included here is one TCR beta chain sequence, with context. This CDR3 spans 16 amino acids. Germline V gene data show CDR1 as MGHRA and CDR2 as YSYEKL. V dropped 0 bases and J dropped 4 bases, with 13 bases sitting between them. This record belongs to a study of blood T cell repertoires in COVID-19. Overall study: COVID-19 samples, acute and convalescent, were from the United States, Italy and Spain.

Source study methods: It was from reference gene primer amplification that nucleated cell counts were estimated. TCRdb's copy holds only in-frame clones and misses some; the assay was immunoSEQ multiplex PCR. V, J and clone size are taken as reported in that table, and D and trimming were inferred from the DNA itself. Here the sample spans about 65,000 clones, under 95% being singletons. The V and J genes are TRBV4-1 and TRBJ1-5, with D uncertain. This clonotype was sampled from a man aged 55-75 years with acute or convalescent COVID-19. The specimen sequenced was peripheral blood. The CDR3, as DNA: TGCGCCAGCAGCCAAGACCCCCACGGGGTTAATCAGCCCCAGCATTTT. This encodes CASSQDPHGVNQPQHF.